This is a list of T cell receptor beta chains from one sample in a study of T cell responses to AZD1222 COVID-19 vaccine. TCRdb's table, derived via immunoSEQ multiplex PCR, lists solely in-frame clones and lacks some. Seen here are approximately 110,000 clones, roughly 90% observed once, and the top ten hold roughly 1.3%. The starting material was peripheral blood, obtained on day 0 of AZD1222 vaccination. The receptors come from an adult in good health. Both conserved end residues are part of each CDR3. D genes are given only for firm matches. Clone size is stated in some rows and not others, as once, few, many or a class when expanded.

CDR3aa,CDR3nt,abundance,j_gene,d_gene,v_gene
CSVAPTGGTEAFF,TGCAGCGTTGCGCCCACAGGGGGGACTGAAGCTTTCTTT,once,TRBJ1-1,TRBD1,TRBV29-1
CAIRGGGYNSPLHF,TGTGCCATCAGGGGCGGGGGTTATAATTCACCCCTCCACTTT,-,TRBJ1-6,-,TRBV10-3
CASSELPGVNQPQHF,TGTGCCAGCAGTGAATTACCGGGGGTGAATCAGCCCCAGCATTTT,-,TRBJ1-5,-,TRBV6-1
CASSLVGEPYQPQHF,TGTGCCAGCAGCTTAGTAGGGGAGCCCTATCAGCCCCAGCATTTT,-,TRBJ1-5,-,TRBV7-2
CSAGQGEHTEAFF,TGCAGCGCCGGACAGGGTGAGCACACTGAAGCTTTCTTT,-,TRBJ1-1,TRBD1,TRBV29-1
CSGRTEAFF,TGCAGTGGTCGGACTGAAGCTTTCTTT,-,TRBJ1-1,-,TRBV20-1
CASRGRASYEQYF,TGTGCCAGCAGAGGACGGGCCTCCTACGAGCAGTACTTC,-,TRBJ2-7,-,TRBV6-5
CASSHNPDPGTGELFF,TGTGCCAGCAGCCATAACCCTGACCCAGGGACCGGGGAGCTGTTTTTT,-,TRBJ2-2,-,TRBV7-2
CASSLRGGYEQYF,TGTGCCAGCAGTTTGAGGGGGGGCTACGAGCAGTACTTC,-,TRBJ2-7,-,TRBV27
CASSIYRVPEGNQPQHF,TGTGCCAGCAGCATATATCGGGTACCCGAGGGCAATCAGCCCCAGCATTTT,once,TRBJ1-5,-,TRBV7-8
CASSREGTDTQYF,TGCGCCAGCAGCCGGGAGGGCACAGATACGCAGTATTTT,once,TRBJ2-3,TRBD2,TRBV5-1
CASSINWLAGAADTQYF,TGTGCCAGTAGTATAAATTGGCTAGCGGGAGCTGCAGATACGCAGTATTTT,-,TRBJ2-3,TRBD2,TRBV19
CASSLWASAGTEAFF,TGTGCCAGCAGTTTATGGGCGTCCGCGGGAACTGAAGCTTTCTTT,-,TRBJ1-1,-,TRBV27
CASSPLRRGVNTGELFF,TGTGCCAGCAGCCCCCTGCGGAGGGGGGTGAACACCGGGGAGCTGTTTTTT,-,TRBJ2-2,-,TRBV7-2
CASSLPSRDEQFF,TGTGCCAGCAGCTTACCTAGCAGGGATGAGCAGTTCTTC,few,TRBJ2-1,-,TRBV7-8
CASSYRGNQPQHF,TGTGCCAGCAGTTACCGGGGGAATCAGCCCCAGCATTTT,-,TRBJ1-5,-,TRBV6-5
CASSHTVIQGNEQFF,TGTGCCAGCAGCCATACAGTAATACAGGGGAATGAGCAGTTCTTC,once,TRBJ2-1,TRBD1,TRBV5-6
CASSYSMTGIQPQHF,TGTGCCAGCAGTTACTCGATGACAGGGATTCAGCCCCAGCATTTT,-,TRBJ1-5,TRBD1,TRBV6-6
CASSFPTSGYEQYF,TGTGCCAGCAGCTTTCCGACTAGCGGCTACGAGCAGTACTTC,-,TRBJ2-7,TRBD2,TRBV13
CASSLLDPTDTQYF,TGTGCCAGCAGCTTATTAGACCCGACAGATACGCAGTATTTT,-,TRBJ2-3,-,TRBV5-4
CASSLRQGTAQYF,TGTGCCAGCAGCTTGAGACAGGGGACGGCGCAGTATTTT,-,TRBJ2-3,TRBD1,TRBV7-2
CASSHSPGQGVYEQFF,TGTGCCAGCAGCCACTCGCCGGGACAGGGAGTGTATGAGCAGTTCTTC,-,TRBJ2-1,TRBD1,TRBV14
CASSKLAIIETQYF,TGTGCCAGCAGCAAGCTAGCGATCATAGAGACCCAGTACTTC,-,TRBJ2-5,-,TRBV21-1
CASSPSDGFYNEQFF,TGTGCCAGCTCACCAAGTGACGGATTTTACAATGAGCAGTTCTTC,-,TRBJ2-1,-,TRBV18
CAWSPIQAERYGYTF,TGTGCCTGGAGCCCTATTCAGGCGGAACGCTATGGCTACACCTTC,-,TRBJ1-2,-,TRBV30
CASSLGGGTGMGEKLFF,TGTGCCAGCAGCTTGGGAGGAGGGACAGGGATGGGTGAAAAACTGTTTTTT,-,TRBJ1-4,TRBD1,TRBV5-8
CASSSAGTRYNEQFF,TGTGCCAGCAGTTCCGCCGGGACACGTTACAATGAGCAGTTCTTC,-,TRBJ2-1,-,TRBV28
CASSRGVNTGELFF,TGCGCCAGCAGCCGTGGGGTGAACACCGGGGAGCTGTTTTTT,-,TRBJ2-2,-,TRBV4-3
CATSRRHLSNQPQHF,TGTGCCACCAGCAGAAGACACCTTAGCAATCAGCCCCAGCATTTT,-,TRBJ1-5,-,TRBV15
CASSVGLAGFYNEQFF,TGTGCCAGCAGCGTAGGACTAGCGGGGTTCTACAATGAGCAGTTCTTC,-,TRBJ2-1,TRBD2,TRBV9
CASSLPGQPQHF,TGTGCCAGCAGCTTGCCGGGTCAGCCCCAGCATTTT,-,TRBJ1-5,-,TRBV7-9
CASTLRRNTGELFF,TGTGCCAGCACCCTGAGGCGGAACACCGGGGAGCTGTTTTTT,-,TRBJ2-2,-,TRBV27
CASSPTDRYNQPQHF,TGTGCCAGCAGTCCAACCGACAGGTACAATCAGCCCCAGCATTTT,-,TRBJ1-5,-,TRBV6-6
CASSEAPRGQPTDMQYF,TGTGCCAGCAGTGAAGCGCCACGGGGACAACCCACAGATATGCAGTATTTT,-,TRBJ2-3,-,TRBV6-1
CASSPAVSGYQPQHF,TGTGCCAGCAGCCCCGCGGTCTCGGGTTATCAGCCCCAGCATTTT,-,TRBJ1-5,-,TRBV7-2
CASSDGQGGEKLFF,TGTGCCAGCAGTGACGGGCAGGGGGGTGAAAAACTGTTTTTT,-,TRBJ1-4,TRBD1,TRBV6-4
CASSHGLTSRAKNIQYF,TGTGCCAGCAGCCACGGACTTACCTCTCGGGCTAAAAACATTCAGTACTTC,-,TRBJ2-4,-,TRBV4-2
CASSHLWDDNEQFF,TGTGCCAGCAGCCACCTGTGGGACGACAATGAGCAGTTCTTC,-,TRBJ2-1,-,TRBV3-1/TRBV3-2
CASSDSWYGYTF,TGTGCCAGCAGCGACAGTTGGTATGGCTACACCTTC,-,TRBJ1-2,-,TRBV12-3/TRBV12-4
CASSYSGPRLAGGSQYF,TGTGCCAGCAGTTACTCGGGCCCTCGACTAGCGGGAGGATCTCAGTACTTC,-,TRBJ2-4,TRBD2,TRBV6-2/TRBV6-3
CASSLDFASGGHNEQFF,TGTGCCAGCAGCTTAGATTTTGCTAGCGGGGGGCACAATGAGCAGTTCTTC,-,TRBJ2-1,TRBD2,TRBV11-2
CASSRLAGVNEQFF,TGCGCCAGCAGCCGACTAGCGGGGGTGAATGAGCAGTTCTTC,-,TRBJ2-1,TRBD2,TRBV5-1
CASSPGGVSPLHF,TGTGCCAGCAGCCCTGGTGGGGTTTCACCCCTCCACTTT,once,TRBJ1-6,-,TRBV14
CATSRNRDRAFNQPQHF,TGTGCCACCAGCAGAAACCGGGACAGGGCCTTTAATCAGCCCCAGCATTTT,-,TRBJ1-5,TRBD1,TRBV15
CAWSVQGPYGYTF,TGTGCCTGGAGTGTACAGGGTCCCTATGGCTACACCTTC,-,TRBJ1-2,-,TRBV30
CASSLAGRASGNTIYF,TGCGCCAGCAGCTTGGCTGGCAGGGCGTCGGGAAACACCATATATTTT,-,TRBJ1-3,-,TRBV5-1
CASSLGRSPLHF,TGTGCCAGCAGTCTCGGACGGTCACCCCTCCACTTT,-,TRBJ1-6,-,TRBV12-3/TRBV12-4
CASSLGGLAVNEQFF,TGCGCCAGCAGCTTGGGCGGACTAGCGGTAAATGAGCAGTTCTTC,-,TRBJ2-1,TRBD2,TRBV5-1
CASIPPTRNTEAFF,TGTGCCAGCATTCCCCCTACACGGAACACTGAAGCTTTCTTT,-,TRBJ1-1,-,TRBV6-5
CAISESVTGISSYEQYF,TGTGCCATCAGTGAGTCGGTTACAGGGATAAGCTCCTACGAGCAGTACTTC,-,TRBJ2-7,-,TRBV10-3
CASSENTGALETQYF,TGTGCCAGCAGTGAGAACACAGGGGCGCTCGAGACCCAGTACTTC,-,TRBJ2-5,TRBD1,TRBV6-1
CASSLLGLRSYEQYF,TGCGCCAGCAGCTTGCTTGGTCTCAGGTCCTACGAGCAGTACTTC,-,TRBJ2-7,-,TRBV5-1
CASRENKGLHTEAFF,TGTGCCAGCAGGGAGAATAAAGGTTTGCACACTGAAGCTTTCTTT,-,TRBJ1-1,-,TRBV2
CASSPREGAGYTF,TGTGCCAGCTCACCGCGAGAGGGGGCAGGCTACACCTTC,few,TRBJ1-2,TRBD1,TRBV18
CASSRARPMYEQYF,TGTGCCAGCAGCAGGGCGCGCCCTATGTACGAGCAGTACTTC,-,TRBJ2-7,-,TRBV5-6
CASSSARGPFYEQYF,TGTGCCAGCAGTTCAGCCAGGGGACCCTTCTACGAGCAGTACTTC,-,TRBJ2-7,-,TRBV27
CASSGGRVRGQPQHF,TGTGCCAGCAGTGGGGGTAGGGTTAGGGGACAGCCCCAGCATTTT,-,TRBJ1-5,-,TRBV28
CASSYTTGANYGYTF,TGTGCCAGCAGTTATACGACAGGGGCCAACTATGGCTACACCTTC,-,TRBJ1-2,TRBD1,TRBV27
CASSIGRVAGELFF,TGTGCCAGTAGTATAGGGAGGGTGGCCGGGGAGCTGTTTTTT,-,TRBJ2-2,-,TRBV19
CASSVSSASSYNEQFF,TGTGCCAGCAGTGTGTCTTCCGCGAGCTCCTACAATGAGCAGTTCTTC,once,TRBJ2-1,-,TRBV6-1